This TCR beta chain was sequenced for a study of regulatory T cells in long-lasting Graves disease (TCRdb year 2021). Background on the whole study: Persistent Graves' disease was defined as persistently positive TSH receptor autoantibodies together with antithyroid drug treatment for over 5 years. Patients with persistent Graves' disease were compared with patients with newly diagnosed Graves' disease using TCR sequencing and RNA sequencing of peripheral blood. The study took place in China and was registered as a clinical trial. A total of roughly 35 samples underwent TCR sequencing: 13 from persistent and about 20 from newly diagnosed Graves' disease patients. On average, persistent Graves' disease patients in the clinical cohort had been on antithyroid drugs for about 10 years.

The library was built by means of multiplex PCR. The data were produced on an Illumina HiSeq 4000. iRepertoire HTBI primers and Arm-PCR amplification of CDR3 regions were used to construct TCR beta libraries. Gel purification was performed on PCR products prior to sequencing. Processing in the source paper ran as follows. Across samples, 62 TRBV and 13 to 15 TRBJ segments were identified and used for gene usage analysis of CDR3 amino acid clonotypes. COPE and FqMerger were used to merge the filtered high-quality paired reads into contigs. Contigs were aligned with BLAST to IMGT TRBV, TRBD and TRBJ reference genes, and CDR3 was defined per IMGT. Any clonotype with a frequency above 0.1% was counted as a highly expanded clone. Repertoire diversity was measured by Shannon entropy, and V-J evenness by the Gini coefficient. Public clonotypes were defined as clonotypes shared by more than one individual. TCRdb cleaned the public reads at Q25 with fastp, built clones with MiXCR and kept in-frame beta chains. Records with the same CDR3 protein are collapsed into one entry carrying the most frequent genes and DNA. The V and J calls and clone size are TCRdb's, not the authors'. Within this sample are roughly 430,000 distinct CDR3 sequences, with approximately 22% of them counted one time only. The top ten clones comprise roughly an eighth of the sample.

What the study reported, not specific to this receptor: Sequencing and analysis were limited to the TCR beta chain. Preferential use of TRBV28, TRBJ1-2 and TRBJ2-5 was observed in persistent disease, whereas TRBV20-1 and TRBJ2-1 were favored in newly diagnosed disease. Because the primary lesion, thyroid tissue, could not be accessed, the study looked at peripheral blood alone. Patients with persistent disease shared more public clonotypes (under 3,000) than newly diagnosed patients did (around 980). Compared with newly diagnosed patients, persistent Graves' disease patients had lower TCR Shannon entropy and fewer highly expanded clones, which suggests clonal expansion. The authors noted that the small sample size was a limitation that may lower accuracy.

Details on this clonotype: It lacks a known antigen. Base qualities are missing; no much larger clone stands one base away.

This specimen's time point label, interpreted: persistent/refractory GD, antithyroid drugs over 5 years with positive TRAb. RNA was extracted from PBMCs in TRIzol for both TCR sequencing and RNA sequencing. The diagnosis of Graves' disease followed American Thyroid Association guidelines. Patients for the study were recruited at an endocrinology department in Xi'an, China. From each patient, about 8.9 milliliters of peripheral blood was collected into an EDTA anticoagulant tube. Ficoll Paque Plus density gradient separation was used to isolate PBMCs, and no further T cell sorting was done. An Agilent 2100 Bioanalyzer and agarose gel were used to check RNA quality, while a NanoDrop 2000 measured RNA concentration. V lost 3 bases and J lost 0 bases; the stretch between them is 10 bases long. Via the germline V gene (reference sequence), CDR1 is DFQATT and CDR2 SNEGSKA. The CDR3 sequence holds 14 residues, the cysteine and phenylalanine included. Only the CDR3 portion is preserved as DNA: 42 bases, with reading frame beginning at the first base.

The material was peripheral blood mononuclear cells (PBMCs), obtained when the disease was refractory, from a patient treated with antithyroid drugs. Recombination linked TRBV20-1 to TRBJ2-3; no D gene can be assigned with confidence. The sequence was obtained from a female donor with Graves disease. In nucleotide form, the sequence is TGCAGTGCTAGTCGGTCCGCTAGCACAGATACGCAGTATTTT. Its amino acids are CSASRSASTDTQYF.